Listed below are T cell receptor beta chains from one sample, sequenced in a study of blood T cell repertoires in COVID-19. The table came from immunoSEQ multiplex PCR; TCRdb's copy has only in-frame clones and leaves some out. The sample shows roughly 150,000 clones, 78% of them seen only once. The sequenced sample consisted of PBMCs or T cells enriched from blood (not recorded which). These receptors were taken from a woman aged 45-65 years who had recovered from COVID-19. Each CDR3 is given with its conserved first and last residue.

v_gene,CDR3aa
TRBV4-1,CASSQDDRAHYGYTF
TRBV5-6,CASSSLAVLGTGELFF
TRBV6-6,CASSTFSGTPYEQYF
TRBV28,CASLSGTGGKEQYF
TRBV5-1,CASSLGPQGGVEKLFF
TRBV5-1,CASSLFGGPSTDTQYF
TRBV5-4,CASSPTGGRWSYEQYF
TRBV7-6,CASSAGINTEAFF
TRBV28,CASSPVIPSPLHF
TRBV7-2,CASSLGRANEKLFF
TRBV7-9,CASSWGPGGKKLFF
TRBV7-9,CASSFTLSPREGNEQYF
TRBV27,CASSLGTGVGYTF
TRBV7-9,CASSFDGQGYNEQFF
TRBV6-5,CASRGANTGELFF
TRBV7-6,CASSLAGLLTDTQYF
TRBV5-5,CASSLGGRTEAFF
TRBV2,CASRIQGADGYTF
TRBV2,CASMEQMNTEAFF
TRBV5-8,CASSGRGRETQYF
TRBV29-1,CSVHKTVNTEAFF
TRBV6-5,CASSRQSDSNQPQHF
TRBV5-1,CASSRLEVHTGELFF
TRBV3-1/TRBV3-2,CASSPRLPAEAFF
TRBV18,CASSQKQGNQPQHF